A single sample is the source of the 27 T cell receptor beta chains below, sequenced in a study of blood T cell repertoires in COVID-19 (dated by TCRdb to about 2020). The receptor library was made with the immunoSEQ multiplex PCR assay. Held by TCRdb, this immuneACCESS table contains in-frame sequences only and omits some clones. Under half of the omission traces to an unresolved V gene where checked; the cause of the rest is unknown. For this sample the table gives fewer than 200,000 clones, of which less than 80% were detected only once. Around a fifth of the sample belongs to the ten largest clones. Sequenced: PBMCs or T cells enriched from blood (not recorded which). These receptor sequences come from a woman aged 65 to 85 in a cohort exposed to, infected with or recovered from COVID-19 (not recorded which).

This chain joins TRBV6-5 and TRBJ2-7; D call uncertain. V lost 0 bases and J lost 0, with 9 bases in between. The length of the CDR3 is 15 residues. The germline V gene has CDR1 MNHEY and CDR2 SVGAGI. The CDR3 spells CASSYSGGDSYEQYF. CDR3 sequence (DNA): TGTGCCAGCAGTTACTCGGGTGGAGACTCCTACGAGCAGTACTTC.

The chain has TRBV7-9 and TRBJ1-5; D is perhaps TRBD1 (6 bases). Trimming left V 6 bases short and J 3 bases short, with 9 bases between. The V gene's germline CDR1 is SEHNR and CDR2 FQNEAQ (reference sequence). This CDR3 region has 13 residues. This chain's CDR3 is CASRGQPNQPQHF. The CDR3 nucleotides are TGTGCCAGCAGAGGACAGCCCAATCAGCCCCAGCATTTT.

The chain has TRBV30 and TRBJ1-6; 7 bases align to TRBD1. The ends lost 3 bases at V and 11 bases at J; junction bases unmatched: 7. The CDR3 is 13 residues long. Germline V gives CDR1 GTSNPN, CDR2 SVGIG (reference sequence). CDR3 region: CAWSLDRVTPLHF. For the CDR3, the DNA is TGTGCCTGGAGCCTAGACAGGGTCACACCCCTCCACTTT.

J is TRBJ2-7 and V is TRBV7-2; a weak D match, TRBD1 (7 bases). The V gene lost 0 bases and the J gene lost 1 base, with 19 bases spanning the gap. CDR3 length equals 18 residues. Germline V gene sequence: CDR1 SGHTA, CDR2 FQGNSA. CDR3: CASSLATTVEGASYEQYF. CDR3 nucleotides: TGTGCCAGCAGCTTAGCAACGACAGTGGAGGGGGCGTCCTACGAGCAGTACTTC.

The chain joins TRBV4-1 to TRBJ2-3, with a tentative D call TRBD2 (5 bases). The germline V and J ends were trimmed by 8 bases and 0 bases, with 15 bases remaining between them. The CDR3 is made up of 15 amino acids. The germline V gene has CDR1 MGHRA and CDR2 YSYEKL. In DNA form, the CDR3 reads TGCGCCAGCCGACCTTCCGGGGAAAGCACAGATACGCAGTATTTT. Protein product: CASRPSGESTDTQYF.

The V gene is TRBV5-1, the J gene TRBJ1-1; maybe TRBD1 (6 bases). Germline-derived CDR1 and CDR2 are SGHRS and YFSETQ. The CDR3 runs to 14 residues. V was cut by 0 bases and J by 1 base, with 7 bases left in between. The CDR3, as DNA: TGCGCCAGCAGCTTGGTACAGGGGAACACTGAAGCTTTCTTT. This codes for CASSLVQGNTEAFF.

V usage is TRBV9 and J usage is TRBJ1-2; 8 bases are a match to TRBD1. CDR1 and CDR2 (germline): SGDLS, YYNGEE. V lost 0 bases to trimming and J lost 2 bases; unmatched junction nucleotides: 3. There are 15 residues in the CDR3. CDR3 DNA: TGTGCCAGCAGCGTAGTGTCAGGGGGCAACTATGGCTACACCTTC. Protein: CASSVVSGGNYGYTF.

The chain employs TRBV19 and TRBJ2-7, with D tentatively TRBD1 (5 bases). The germline V gene encodes CDR1 LNHDA and CDR2 SQIVND (reference sequence). With 5 bases removed from V and 0 bases from J, the gap between germline ends came to 11 bases. This CDR3 has 14 residues. CDR3 sequence: CASSQGGSSYEQYF. In DNA, the CDR3 is TGTGCCAGTAGTCAGGGTGGCAGCTCCTACGAGCAGTACTTC.

CDR3 DNA sequence: TGCGCCAGCAGCCCGGGAAGCAATCAGCCCCAGCATTTT. Its translation is CASSPGSNQPQHF. The V and J genes are TRBV5-1 and TRBJ1-5; D is unclear. The length of the CDR3 is 13 residues. V lost 4 bases and J lost 1, with 6 bases in between. CDR1 SGHRS and CDR2 YFSETQ come from the germline V gene.

This clone came up a few times. The V call is TRBV2, the J call TRBJ2-5; TRBD2 is a possible D gene (5 bases). The germline CDR1 and CDR2 sequences are SNHLY and FYNNEI. This CDR3 contains 16 residues. V dropped 5 bases and J dropped 2 bases, with 18 bases sitting between them. The CDR3 DNA reads TGTGCCAGCAGTCCCCCCCTCGGACGGGATCAAGAGACCCAGTACTTC. Protein product: CASSPPLGRDQETQYF.

This clone was picked up a small number of times. The chain combines TRBV5-5 with TRBJ2-5; unclear D gene. Germline lookup yields CDR1 SGHKS and CDR2 YYEKEE (reference sequence). Deletions cut 1 base from V and 5 bases from J, with 9 bases between. CDR3 length: 13 amino acids. The CDR3 protein is CASSLMLEETQYF. Written as DNA, the CDR3 is TGTGCCAGCAGCTTGATGTTAGAGGAGACCCAGTACTTC.

This clone was recorded a few times. This chain joins TRBV15 and TRBJ1-3, with D tentatively TRBD1 (5 bases). The CDR3 has 15 residues. The germline CDR1 and CDR2 sequences are LNHNV and YYDKDF (reference sequence). Trimming left V 2 bases short and J 2 bases short, with 10 bases between. The CDR3 spells CATSRHLDTGNTIYF. The CDR3 nucleotides are TGTGCCACCAGCAGACACCTGGACACTGGAAACACCATATATTTT.

The V call is TRBV28, the J call TRBJ2-1, with D hard to call. The V gene's germline CDR1 is MDHEN and CDR2 SYDVKM. Trimming cost V 1 base and J 13 bases, with 11 bases left between them. The CDR3 is 12 amino acids. CDR3 in amino acids: CASSLSRRPQFF. The DNA for the CDR3 is TGTGCCAGCAGTTTATCCAGGCGACCTCAGTTCTTC.

This clone came up once. The rearrangement uses TRBV27 and TRBJ2-3; a weak D match, TRBD1 (5 bases). Trimming left V 2 bases short and J 6 bases short, with 15 bases between. Germline V gene sequence: CDR1 MNHEY, CDR2 SMNVEV (reference sequence). This CDR3 has 15 residues. In DNA, the CDR3 is TGTGCCAGCAGTTTACGATCCAGGGAATCGGATACGCAGTATTTT. It codes for CASSLRSRESDTQYF.

This chain uses TRBV2 with TRBJ2-5, with 14 bases matching TRBD2. Germline-derived CDR1 and CDR2 are SNHLY and FYNNEI. CDR3 length equals 16 residues. V lost 4 bases and J lost 5; bases outside the gene matches: 6. The CDR3 spells CASSGLAGGKGETQYF. The CDR3 coding sequence is TGTGCCAGCAGTGGACTAGCGGGAGGGAAGGGCGAGACCCAGTACTTC.

This chain links TRBV5-4 with TRBJ1-2, with TRBD1 matching over 8 bases. Per germline, CDR1 SGHNT and CDR2 YYREEE (reference sequence). The V gene end was trimmed by 4 bases and the J gene end by 7 bases; junction bases not matched to a gene: 9. The CDR3 consists of 14 residues. The CDR3 DNA sequence: TGTGCCAGCAGCCCGGGGGACAGGCGGGGTGGCTACACCTTC. Amino acid sequence: CASSPGDRRGGYTF.

The J gene is TRBJ2-1, the V gene TRBV9, with D perhaps matching TRBD1 (5 bases). The CDR3 has 15 amino acids. CDR1 and CDR2 from the germline V gene are SGDLS and YYNGEE. V lost 0 bases and J lost 6, with 13 bases in between. CDR3 protein: CASSVAPTETNEQFF. The CDR3, as DNA: TGTGCCAGCAGCGTAGCCCCGACAGAGACCAATGAGCAGTTCTTC.

J is TRBJ2-7 and V is TRBV28; possible D gene TRBD1, 6 bases. The CDR3 has 14 amino acids. The germline V gene encodes CDR1 MDHEN and CDR2 SYDVKM. The V end lost 6 bases, the J end lost 2 bases, and 14 bases lay between the germline ends. The chain's CDR3 is CASRGTGLTYEQYF. The CDR3 DNA is TGTGCCAGCAGGGGTACAGGGTTGACCTACGAGCAGTACTTC.

V usage is TRBV6-2 or TRBV6-3 and J usage is TRBJ2-7, with a possible D match to TRBD1 (5 bases). The ends were cut back, 4 bases at V and 12 bases at J, with 16 bases in the middle. The germline gives CDR1 MNHEY, CDR2 SVGEGT. There are 12 residues in the CDR3. CDR3 sequence: CASSSSGLAGYF. CDR3 sequence (DNA): TGTGCCAGCAGTTCTTCAGGGTTGGCCGGGTACTTC.

The J gene is TRBJ2-7, the V gene TRBV2; no definite D call. CDR1 and CDR2 (germline): SNHLY, FYNNEI. With 0 bases removed from V and 5 bases from J, the gap between germline ends came to 14 bases. This CDR3 comprises 15 residues. The CDR3 spells CASSEAPFTYDEQYF. Here the CDR3 DNA reads TGTGCCAGCAGTGAAGCCCCCTTTACTTATGACGAGCAGTACTTC.

The sample holds one count of this clone. The J gene is TRBJ2-2, the V gene TRBV3-1 (or the pseudogene TRBV3-2), with 9 bases that match TRBD2. The trim removed 7 bases at V and 5 bases at J, leaving 11 bases unmatched. CDR3 size: 16 residues. The germline CDR1 and CDR2 sequences are LGHDT and YNNKEL (reference sequence). The CDR3 spells CASTRSGSGGTGELFF. CDR3 nucleotide sequence: TGTGCCAGCACTAGGAGCGGGAGCGGGGGGACCGGGGAGCTGTTTTTT.

The J gene is TRBJ1-1, the V gene TRBV2; 9 bases are shared with TRBD1. The CDR3 is made up of 14 amino acids. CDR1 is SNHLY, CDR2 FYNNEI, per germline. Trimming cost V 6 bases and J 6 bases; bases outside gene matches: 8. CDR3: CASRKTGGNPEAFF. CDR3 bases: TGTGCCAGCAGGAAAACAGGGGGCAACCCTGAAGCTTTCTTT.

This clone was detected many times. The V and J genes are TRBV29-1 and TRBJ1-1; maybe TRBD1 (5 bases). Germline V CDR1 and CDR2: SQVTM, ANQGSEA. CDR3 length equals 13 residues. V lost 4 bases to trimming and J lost 6 bases, with 15 bases between them. CDR3 sequence (DNA): TGCAGCGTTGCAGGAGGGGCGCGGGCTGAAGCTTTCTTT. It codes for CSVAGGARAEAFF.

This chain links TRBV28 with TRBJ1-5; 7 bases agree with TRBD1. Germline assignment: CDR1 MDHEN and CDR2 SYDVKM. This CDR3 region has 14 residues. Germline trimming cut 6 bases from V and 10 bases from J; bases unmatched to any gene: 12. For the CDR3, the DNA is TGTGCCAGCAGGCCGACAGGGATCTTCCAACCCCAGCATTTT. It codes for CASRPTGIFQPQHF.

There are a few counts of this clone. The V gene is TRBV6-5, the J gene TRBJ1-4, with D maybe TRBD1 (5 bases). Deletions cut 6 bases from V and 0 bases from J, with 8 bases between. Germline CDR1 is MNHEY and CDR2 is SVGAGI. The CDR3 loop spans 14 amino acids. The CDR3 here is CASRDSATNEKLFF. The CDR3 DNA follows: TGTGCCAGCAGAGACAGTGCAACTAATGAAAAACTGTTTTTT.

The rearrangement links TRBV4-1 to TRBJ2-5; 7 bases align to TRBD2. CDR3 length equals 16 residues. The junction had 13 bases not matched to a gene; V was cut back by 3 bases and J by 6 bases. Germline CDR1 and CDR2: MGHRA and YSYEKL. The CDR3 loop reads CASSQTTGLAGQTQYF. The CDR3 nucleotides read TGCGCCAGCAGCCAGACAACGGGCTTAGCGGGCCAGACCCAGTACTTC.

This clone was observed a few times. The chain couples TRBV6-5 to TRBJ2-3; 13 positions match TRBD2. After removal of 6 bases from V and 6 bases from J, the junction contained 3 bases not matched to a gene. CDR1 and CDR2 (germline): MNHEY, SVGAGI. The CDR3 runs 14 residues. The DNA for the CDR3 is TGTGCCAGCAGGCGACTAGCGGGAGGTGATACGCAGTATTTT. It translates to CASRRLAGGDTQYF.